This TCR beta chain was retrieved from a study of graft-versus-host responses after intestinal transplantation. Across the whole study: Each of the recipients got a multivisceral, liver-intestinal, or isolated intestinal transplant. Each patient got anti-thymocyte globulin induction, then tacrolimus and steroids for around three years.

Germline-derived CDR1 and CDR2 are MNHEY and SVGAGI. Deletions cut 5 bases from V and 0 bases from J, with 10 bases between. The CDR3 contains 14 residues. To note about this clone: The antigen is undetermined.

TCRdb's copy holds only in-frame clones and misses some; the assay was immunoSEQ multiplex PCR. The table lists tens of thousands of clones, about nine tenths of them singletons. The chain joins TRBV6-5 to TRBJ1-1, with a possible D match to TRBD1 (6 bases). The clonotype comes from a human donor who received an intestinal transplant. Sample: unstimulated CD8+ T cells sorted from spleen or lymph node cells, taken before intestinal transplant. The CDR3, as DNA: TGTGCCAGCAGTCCGGACAGAATGAACACTGAAGCTTTCTTT. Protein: CASSPDRMNTEAFF.